This entry lists 28 T cell receptor beta chains sequenced from one sample in a study of metastatic and nonmetastatic thyroid tumors. Via MiXCR, TCRdb re-called the PCR reads. The sample consists of approximately 90,000 clones, 10% to 15% of them appearing once. Prior to thyroid surgery, none of the patients had received any treatment. The specimen was blood. These receptor sequences come from a female donor with papillary thyroid cancer or a benign thyroid nodule (not recorded which). Some clones in this sample may be carry-over from other donors' samples.

This clone has ten or more counts. The chain links TRBV3-1 to TRBJ2-1, with 10 nucleotides matching TRBD2. Per germline, CDR1 LGHDT and CDR2 YNNKEL (reference sequence). The CDR3 covers 19 residues. V lost 3 bases and J lost 4; bases outside the gene matches: 15. The CDR3 here is CASSHDLPDLAGVYNEQFF. CDR3 nucleotides: TGTGCCAGCAGCCACGACTTGCCCGATCTAGCGGGGGTTTACAATGAGCAGTTCTTC.

This clone was detected many times. CDR3 amino acids: CATSRDSNREQFF. In DNA, the CDR3 is TGTGCCACCAGCAGAGATTCGAATCGGGAGCAGTTCTTC. The chain combines TRBV15 with TRBJ2-1; D not certain. Germline values: CDR1 LNHNV, CDR2 YYDKDF (reference sequence). This CDR3 contains 13 residues. The V and J ends lost 0 bases and 10 bases respectively, with 10 bases between them.

This clone came up many times. This chain uses TRBV12-3 or TRBV12-4 with TRBJ1-5; D not resolved. The ends were cut back, 5 bases at V and 6 bases at J, with 11 bases in the middle. The CDR3 loop spans 13 amino acids. CDR3 in amino acids: CASSPEEVQPQHF. CDR3 sequence (DNA): TGTGCCAGCAGTCCCGAGGAGGTTCAGCCCCAGCATTTT.

This clone was counted only a few times. This may be a read error: a much more frequent sequence differs by one nucleotide. The chain employs TRBV6-2 or TRBV6-3 and TRBJ2-1; D is undetermined. CDR1 is MNHEY and CDR2 is SVGEGT in the germline V gene. The CDR3 has 14 amino acids. CDR3 sequence reads: CACSITNSYNEQFF. The CDR3 DNA follows: TGTGCCTGCAGTATTACCAACTCCTACAATGAGCAGTTCTTC.

This clone was detected ten times or more. V is TRBV5-1 and J is TRBJ1-1, with D possibly being TRBD1 (6 bases). V lost 2 bases and J lost 0, with 8 bases in between. From germline, CDR1 is SGHRS and CDR2 YFSETQ. The CDR3 runs to 14 residues. CDR3 residues: CASSFGGMNTEAFF. The DNA for the CDR3 is TGCGCCAGCAGCTTCGGGGGCATGAACACTGAAGCTTTCTTT.

With respect to this clone: With a much larger clone just one base away, this may be a read error. This is likely a read error, given that the CDR3 carries no conserved phenylalanine or tryptophan at its end. The V and J genes are TRBV20-1 and TRBJ2-3; D gene ambiguous. This CDR3 has 15 amino acids. V lost 4 bases to trimming and J lost 1 base, with 15 bases between them. Germline V gives CDR1 DFQATT, CDR2 SNEGSKA (reference sequence). The CDR3 DNA follows: TGCAGTGCTAAGTCCATAGCCGCTTGCACAGATACGCAGTATCTT. It is translated as CSAKSIAACTDTQYL.

This clone has a count of ten or more. This sequence joins TRBV7-4 and TRBJ1-5; D ambiguous. Trimming left V 1 base short and J 4 bases short, with 8 bases between. Germline V gene sequence: CDR1 SGHVT, CDR2 SQSDAQ. This CDR3 spans 14 amino acids. The CDR3 here is CASSLEGGNQPQHF. CDR3 DNA: TGTGCCAGCAGCTTAGAAGGTGGGAATCAGCCCCAGCATTTT.

This clone has ten or more counts. The junction shows a germline mismatch at one end, possibly a read error. The chain is built from TRBV6-2 or TRBV6-3 and TRBJ1-1; D is possibly TRBD1 (6 bases). Germline CDR1 and CDR2: MNHEY and SVGEGT. The CDR3 is 12 residues long. The CDR3 DNA reads TGTGCCAGCACCTACTTGGGGGCGGGACCCCTCTTT. Its translation: CASTYLGAGPLF.

This clone was detected many times. Relative to the germline gene, one junction end is altered; a read error may explain this. The V gene is TRBV27, the J gene TRBJ2-6; D remains ambiguous. Germline CDR1 and CDR2: MNHEY and SMNVEV (reference sequence). The CDR3 covers 16 residues. CDR3 nucleotide sequence: TGTGCCAGCGGTTTTTTAGTCCCCGCCGGGGCCAACGTCCTGACTTTC. Encoded protein: CASGFLVPAGANVLTF.

This clone was detected only once. The CDR3 bases are TGTGCCAGCAGCCCAGGGGGGGCGGGAGGTTACACAGATACGCAGTATTTT. This codes for CASSPGGAGGYTDTQYF. The rearrangement joins TRBV11-2 to TRBJ2-3; D is possibly TRBD2 (8 bases). The CDR3 totals 17 residues. Deletions cut 5 bases from V and 2 bases from J, with 20 bases between. Germline V gene data show CDR1 as SGHAT and CDR2 as FQNNGV.

On this clone: A much bigger clone sits one base away, suggesting this may be a read error. This chain links TRBV20-1 with TRBJ1-4, with D hard to call. V shed 7 bases and J shed 6 bases, with 12 bases lying between them. Looked up from germline, CDR1 is DFQATT and CDR2 is SNEGSKA (reference sequence). The CDR3 has 12 amino acids. Here the CDR3 reads CSVQDWYEKLFF. As DNA, the CDR3 is TGCAGTGTTCAGGACTGGTATGAAAAACTGTTTTTT.

This clone was counted many times. V is TRBV6-1 and J is TRBJ2-1, with 7 positions matching TRBD2. The germline V gene encodes CDR1 MNHNS and CDR2 SASEGT. V gave up 6 bases and J gave up 6 bases; unmatched junction bases: 11. The CDR3 covers 15 residues. CDR3 sequence (DNA): TGTGCCAGCAGGCTCCAGGCGGGACTATCCAATGAGCAGTTCTTC. This sequence encodes CASRLQAGLSNEQFF.

This clone was seen a handful of times. A read error may explain this, as a much larger clone is one base away. This chain joins TRBV7-2 and TRBJ2-7; maybe TRBD1 (5 bases). CDR3 length equals 14 residues. Germline loops: CDR1 SGHTA, CDR2 FQGNSA. Trimming took 6 bases from V and 3 from J, leaving 15 bases between them. CDR3 coding DNA: TGTGCCAGCAGTTCGGGCCCCAGGGACTACGAGCAGTACTTC. This codes for CASSSGPRDYEQYF.

The chain has TRBV11-2 and TRBJ1-5; the D is unclear. The CDR3 sequence is 14 residues long. Trimming left V 1 base short and J 7 bases short, with 11 bases between. Germline assignment: CDR1 SGHAT and CDR2 FQNNGV. DNA for the CDR3: TGTGCCAGCAGCTTAGGGCAGCTCAACCAGCCCCAGCATTTT. This encodes CASSLGQLNQPQHF.

As concerns this clone: This may be a read error: a much more frequent sequence differs by one nucleotide. The rearrangement links TRBV20-1 to TRBJ2-7; 10 bases fit TRBD2. CDR1 and CDR2 (germline): DFQATT, SNEGSKA (reference sequence). The CDR3 is made up of 13 amino acids. The V segment lost 7 bases and the J segment 6 bases; nucleotides outside the gene matches: 9. CDR3 nucleotides: TGCAGTGTCCCGACTAGCGGGTTCTGCGAGCAGTACTTC. Translating it yields CSVPTSGFCEQYF.

There are many counts of this clone. The V call is TRBV28, the J call TRBJ2-1, with D possibly TRBD2 on 5 matching bases. CDR1 and CDR2 from the germline V gene are MDHEN and SYDVKM. V was trimmed by 3 bases and J by 4 bases, leaving 7 bases between them. This CDR3 is 13 amino acids long. In DNA form, the CDR3 reads TGTGCCAGCAGTTTTGGACTTTACAATGAGCAGTTCTTC. Translated, it gives CASSFGLYNEQFF.

This clone was counted at least ten times. CDR3: CASSLGFERGYTF. The CDR3 DNA is TGTGCCAGCAGCTTAGGATTTGAGAGGGGCTACACCTTC. The V gene is TRBV13, the J gene TRBJ1-2; D gene ambiguous. CDR3 size: 13 residues. The germline V and J ends were trimmed by 0 bases and 8 bases, with 10 bases remaining between them. Per germline, CDR1 PRHDT and CDR2 FYEKMQ (reference sequence).

This chain uses TRBV12-3 or TRBV12-4 with TRBJ2-7; weak D call: TRBD2 (5 bases). Trimming removed 5 bases from V and 0 bases from J, with 17 bases in between. The CDR3 covers 16 residues. The DNA for the CDR3 is TGTGCCAGCAGTCCCAGGCCGGGGAATAGCTCCTACGAGCAGTACTTC. Amino acids: CASSPRPGNSSYEQYF.

Ten or more counts support this clone. The chain uses TRBV2 and TRBJ2-1, with D hard to call. CDR1 SNHLY and CDR2 FYNNEI come from the germline V gene. Trimming removed 10 bases from V and 4 bases from J, with 17 bases in between. The CDR3 covers 14 residues. The CDR3 region is CATKPDGPYNEQFF. CDR3 DNA: TGTGCCACCAAGCCGGACGGGCCTTACAATGAGCAGTTCTTC.

This clone showed up many times. The chain uses TRBV6-1 and TRBJ2-7, with no clear D. The germline CDR1 and CDR2 sequences are MNHNS and SASEGT. V was cut by 10 bases and J by 2 bases, with 15 bases left in between. The CDR3 extends over 13 amino acids. The DNA of the CDR3 is TGTGCCACCCACGGTGGCGTTGCCTACGAGCAGTACTTC. Its translation: CATHGGVAYEQYF.

This clone was seen at least ten times. The V gene is TRBV7-6, the J gene TRBJ2-7; D is possibly TRBD1 (5 bases). Trimming cost V 8 bases and J 13 bases, with 24 bases left between them. Germline CDR1 is SGHVS and CDR2 is FNYEAQ. The CDR3 runs 13 residues. CDR3: CASDEEGASAVYF. The CDR3 DNA is TGTGCCAGCGATGAGGAAGGGGCCTCCGCGGTCTACTTC.

In its sample, this clone was seen many times. In DNA form, the CDR3 reads TGTGCCAGCAGTCGGGGTAGCGGGAGTGCCGGGGAGCTGTTTTTT. Translation: CASSRGSGSAGELFF. The chain has TRBV12-3 or TRBV12-4 and TRBJ2-2, with 9 bases identical to TRBD2. CDR3 size: 15 residues. J gave up 6 bases and V 5 bases, and 7 bases lay outside the gene matches.

The table lists this clone with many counts. This chain's CDR3 is CATSRGTHAYEQYF. CDR3 sequence (DNA): TGTGCCACCTCGCGGGGGACCCACGCCTACGAGCAGTACTTC. The chain combines TRBV6-1 with TRBJ2-7, with 7 bases that match TRBD2. J was trimmed by 2 bases and V by 10 bases; bases with no gene match: 11. Germline V gene data show CDR1 as MNHNS and CDR2 as SASEGT. This CDR3 is 14 amino acids long.

In this sample, this clone turned up many times. The CDR3 region has the DNA TGCAGTGCTTCTAGGGGGTTAGGTAGCAACTATGGCTACACCTTC. Amino acid sequence: CSASRGLGSNYGYTF. This chain joins TRBV20-1 and TRBJ1-2; TRBD1 might be the D (6 bases). The CDR3 extends over 15 amino acids. Trimming pared 5 bases from V and 2 bases from J, leaving 18 bases between. The germline gives CDR1 DFQATT, CDR2 SNEGSKA (reference sequence).

This clone was recorded many times. CDR3 residues: CASSRPDSLQETQYF. The CDR3, as DNA: TGTGCCAGCAGTCGACCGGACAGCCTTCAAGAGACCCAGTACTTC. The chain couples TRBV6-1 to TRBJ2-5, with TRBD1 as a possible D gene (6 bases). V was trimmed by 5 bases and J by 2 bases, leaving 15 bases between them. Germline CDR1 MNHNS, CDR2 SASEGT. The CDR3 is made up of 15 amino acids.

This clone came up many times. The V gene is TRBV15, the J gene TRBJ2-3; the D is unclear. CDR3 length: 15 residues. CDR1 and CDR2 (germline): LNHNV, YYDKDF (reference sequence). V was trimmed by 0 bases and J by 0 bases, leaving 7 bases between them. In DNA form, the CDR3 reads TGTGCCACCAGCAGAGATACTATAAGCACAGATACGCAGTATTTT. It is translated as CATSRDTISTDTQYF.

In this sample, this clone turned up many times. The chain links TRBV20-1 to TRBJ2-7; TRBD2 aligns across 7 bases. The CDR3 has 12 residues. Germline V gene sequence: CDR1 DFQATT, CDR2 SNEGSKA (reference sequence). Trimming at V came to 4 bases and at J to 3 bases, leaving 3 bases not matched to a gene. Here the CDR3 reads CSAILADYEQYF. DNA of the CDR3: TGCAGTGCTATCCTAGCGGACTACGAGCAGTACTTC.

As to this clone: Because it lacks the conserved phenylalanine or tryptophan at the end, this CDR3 is likely a read error. The V gene is TRBV7-2, the J gene TRBJ2-7; 8 nucleotides agree with TRBD1. The CDR3 is made up of 13 amino acids. Losses at the gene ends were 8 bases for V and 7 bases for J; bases not matched to a gene: 10. The V gene's germline CDR1 is SGHTA and CDR2 FQGNSA. The CDR3 DNA reads as TGTGCCAGCGAGGGGCAGGGGGCTCGGGAGCAGTACTCC. The encoded protein is CASEGQGAREQYS.